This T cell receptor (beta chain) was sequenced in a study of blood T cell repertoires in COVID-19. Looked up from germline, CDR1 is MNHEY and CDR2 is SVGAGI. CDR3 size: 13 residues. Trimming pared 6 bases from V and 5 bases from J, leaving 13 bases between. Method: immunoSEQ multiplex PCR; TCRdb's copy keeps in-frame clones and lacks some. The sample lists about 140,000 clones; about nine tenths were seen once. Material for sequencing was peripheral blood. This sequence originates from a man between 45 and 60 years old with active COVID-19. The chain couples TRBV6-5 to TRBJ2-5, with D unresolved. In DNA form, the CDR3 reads TGTGCCAGCAGACCTGGGCCCCATGAGACCCAGTACTTC. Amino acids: CASRPGPHETQYF.